Listed here is a single TCR beta chain. Antigen: not known. Prepared TCR beta cDNA libraries contained unique molecular identifiers. Researchers reported approximately 500,000 cDNA molecules coming from about 0.98 to 11 million T cells. One entry per CDR3 protein, called by TCRdb with MiXCR from the PCR reads. The table records roughly 800,000 distinct CDR3 sequences, 30% of them present only once. The data derive from a study of post-analysis software for immune sequencing data. V gave up 3 bases and J gave up 11 bases; unmatched junction bases: 21. Germline V lookup: CDR1 SGHRS, CDR2 YFSETQ. CDR3 length: 18 amino acids. Findings of the study overall: Batch-matched samples strongly co-clustered by F measure. People with multiple sclerosis had a significantly lower normalized Chao1 diversity than controls did. Elevated frequency relative to controls characterized roughly five TRBV segments in patients, TRBV5-6, TRBV5-1 and TRBV20-1 among them.

This TCR was sampled from a girl under 18 with multiple sclerosis. This chain connects TRBV5-1 to TRBJ2-5; 11 nucleotides agree with TRBD2. Sequenced material: blood. In DNA, the CDR3 is TGCGCCAGCAGCTGGCGACCTGTGGGACTAGCGGAAAACAATGAGCAGTACTTC. Translated, it gives CASSWRPVGLAENNEQYF.